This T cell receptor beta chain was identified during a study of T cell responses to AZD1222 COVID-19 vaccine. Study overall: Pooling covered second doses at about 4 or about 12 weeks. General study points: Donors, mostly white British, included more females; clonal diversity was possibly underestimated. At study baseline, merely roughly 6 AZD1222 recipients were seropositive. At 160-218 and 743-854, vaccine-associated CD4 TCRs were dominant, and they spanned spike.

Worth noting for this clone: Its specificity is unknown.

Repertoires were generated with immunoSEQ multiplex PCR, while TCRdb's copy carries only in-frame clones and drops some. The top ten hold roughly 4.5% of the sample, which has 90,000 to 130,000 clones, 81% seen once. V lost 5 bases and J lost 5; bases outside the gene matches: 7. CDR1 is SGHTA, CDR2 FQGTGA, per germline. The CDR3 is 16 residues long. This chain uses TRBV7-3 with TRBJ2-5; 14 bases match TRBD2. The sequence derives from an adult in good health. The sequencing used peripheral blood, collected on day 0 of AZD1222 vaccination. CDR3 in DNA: TGTGCCAGCAGCCTCGGACTAGCGGGGGGATTTGAGACCCAGTACTTC. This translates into CASSLGLAGGFETQYF. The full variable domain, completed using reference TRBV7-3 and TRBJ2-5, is GAGVSQTPSNKVTEKGKYVELRCDPISGHTALYWYRQSLGQGPEFLIYFQGTGAADDSGLPNDRFFAVRPEGSVSTLKIQRTERGDSAVYLCASSLGLAGGFETQYFGPGTRLLVL.